The source of this TCR beta chain is a study of T cells after yellow fever vaccination. Trimming removed 1 base from V and 3 bases from J, with 15 bases in between. Germline lookup yields CDR1 MNHNS and CDR2 SASEGT. This CDR3 has 17 residues. At least ten counts were recorded for this clonotype. As yet, its antigen is unknown. Study conclusions and caveats: Within FACS-sorted repertoires, abundant clonotypes contaminating from the bulk population could be present.

One entry per CDR3 protein, called by TCRdb with MiXCR from the 5' RACE reads. The sample shows 300,000 or so distinct CDR3 sequences, roughly 7.5% of them seen only once. This TCR was recovered from a man aged 18 to 30 who received the YFV17D yellow fever vaccine. Sequencing was performed on PBMCs, taken more than 40 days after the first yellow fever vaccination. This rearrangement joins TRBV6-1 to TRBJ2-2; TRBD1 might be the D (6 bases). Here the CDR3 reads CASSEVLASGDTGELFF. The CDR3 coding sequence is TGTGCCAGCAGTGAAGTTTTAGCGTCAGGGGACACCGGGGAGCTGTTTTTT.